This entry features one T cell receptor (beta chain) sequence. The source of the sample is a study of radiation and T cells in renal cell carcinoma. Time point described: baseline pretreatment blood. As to treatment: 15 Gy SBRT to primary tumor, nephrectomy 4 weeks later. V was cut by 7 bases and J by 1 base, with 8 bases left in between. The CDR3 totals 13 residues. Germline V CDR1 and CDR2: MDHEN, SYDVKM. Sequenced by immunoSEQ multiplex PCR; TCRdb stores in-frame clones only, minus some. The sample yields some 150,000 clones, 70% to 90% seen once. The sample here was blood, taken from a patient whose treatment included radiotherapy and nephrectomy. The clonotype was recovered from a woman aged 45 to 65 with renal cell carcinoma. This sequence joins TRBV28 and TRBJ1-5; no firm D call. Written as DNA, the CDR3 is TGTGCCAGCATGGATGACAGCAATCAGCCCCAGCATTTT. It encodes CASMDDSNQPQHF.